The 32 T cell receptor beta chains below were found in one sample sequenced in a study of T cell repertoires in cytomegalovirus infection. MiXCR was run by TCRdb on the reads, yielding one entry per CDR3 protein. Of some 680,000 distinct CDR3 sequences detected, 35% appear once; the ten largest clones hold under 3%. The sequenced sample was PBMCs. These receptor sequences come from a human donor in good health (CMV status not recorded). Some clones in this sample may be carry-over from other donors' samples.

This clonotype has more than one count but fewer than ten. The V gene is TRBV12-3 or TRBV12-4, the J gene TRBJ2-1; D is unresolved. V was cut by 6 bases and J by 6 bases, with 9 bases left in between. The CDR3 extends over 12 amino acids. DNA of the CDR3: TGTGCCAGCAGCCGTTTCGGCAATGAGCAGTTCTTC. It codes for CASSRFGNEQFF.

The rearrangement joins TRBV24-1 to TRBJ2-1, with no clear D. Per germline, CDR1 KGHDR and CDR2 SFDVKD. The CDR3 covers 16 residues. The ends were cut back, 4 bases at V and 2 bases at J, with 14 bases in the middle. CDR3 DNA: TGTGCCACCAGTGACCGAGGACGGAGAACCTACAATGAGCAGTTCTTC. As protein: CATSDRGRRTYNEQFF.

The J gene is TRBJ1-2, the V gene TRBV10-3, with 10 bases aligning to TRBD1. Trimming took 6 bases from V and 2 from J; bases not matched to a gene: 9. Germline values: CDR1 ENHRY, CDR2 SYGVKD. The CDR3 runs 16 residues. As DNA, the CDR3 is TGTGCCATCAGCGATCCAAGACAGGGGGCGAACTATGGCTACACCTTC. Protein product: CAISDPRQGANYGYTF.

This chain uses TRBV4-1 with TRBJ2-1; a possible D gene is TRBD1 (7 bases). Trimming took 0 bases from V and 4 from J, leaving 16 bases between them. Germline lookup yields CDR1 MGHRA and CDR2 YSYEKL. The CDR3 contains 17 residues. CDR3 region: CASSQDPQGGLYNEQFF. The CDR3 nucleotides are TGCGCCAGCAGCCAAGACCCCCAGGGGGGCCTTTACAATGAGCAGTTCTTC.

A few counts support this clonotype. J is TRBJ1-1 and V is TRBV14; 11 nucleotides agree with TRBD1. The CDR3 loop spans 15 amino acids. The junction had 2 bases not matched to a gene; V was cut back by 2 bases and J by 3 bases. Germline CDR1 and CDR2: SGHDN and FVKESK. The CDR3 region has the DNA TGTGCCAGCAGCCAAAGGACAGGGGGCTACACTGAAGCTTTCTTT. It encodes CASSQRTGGYTEAFF.

The CDR3 bases are TGTGCCAGCAGTTTATTGGGCGGGAGAGGCGATACGCAGTATTTT. This gives the protein CASSLLGGRGDTQYF. The chain has TRBV28 and TRBJ2-3, with 7 bases that match TRBD2. V shed 1 base, J shed 6 bases, and the junction held 7 bases outside the gene matches. CDR1 and CDR2 (germline): MDHEN, SYDVKM. This CDR3 has 15 residues.

The rearrangement uses TRBV28 and TRBJ2-5; 10 bases align to TRBD2. CDR3 length equals 15 residues. Germline CDR1 and CDR2: MDHEN and SYDVKM. V lost 6 bases to trimming and J lost 2 bases; unmatched junction nucleotides: 6. The CDR3 nucleotides read TGTGCCAGCAGCTGGGGACTAGCGTTACAAGAGACCCAGTACTTC. This gives the protein CASSWGLALQETQYF. The full variable domain, with the rest looked up from reference TRBV28 and TRBJ2-5, is DVKVTQSSRYLVKRTGEKVFLECVQDMDHENMFWYRQDPGLGLRLIYFSYDVKMKEKGDIPEGYSVSREKKERFSLILESASTNQTSMYLCASSWGLALQETQYFGPGTRLLVL.

This clonotype appeared a few times. The V and J genes are TRBV7-6 and TRBJ1-2, with D possibly TRBD1 on 6 matching bases. CDR1 is SGHVS, CDR2 FNYEAQ, per germline. This CDR3 has 15 residues. Between the trimmed V and J ends, which lost 5 bases and 0 bases, there was a span of 13 bases. CDR3 protein: CASSPRQAPNYGYTF. The CDR3 nucleotides are TGTGCCAGCAGCCCCCGACAGGCCCCTAACTATGGCTACACCTTC. Full variable domain (remainder filled in from reference TRBV7-6 and TRBJ1-2): GAGVSQSPRYKVTKRGQDVALRCDPISGHVSLYWYRQALGQGPEFLTYFNYEAQQDKSGLPNDRFSAERPEGSISTLTIQRTEQRDSAMYRCASSPRQAPNYGYTFGSGTRLTVV.

The chain combines TRBV28 with TRBJ2-7; 9 bases match TRBD1. The CDR3 loop spans 16 amino acids. In germline, CDR1 is MDHEN, CDR2 SYDVKM. V was clipped by 3 bases and J by 6 bases; unmatched bases: 12. CDR3 region: CASSFRTGQGRSEQYF. The CDR3 DNA reads TGTGCCAGCAGTTTCCGAACGGGACAGGGAAGGAGCGAGCAGTACTTC.

This clonotype was detected a few times. J is TRBJ2-1 and V is TRBV5-1; the match to TRBD2 covers 9 bases. The CDR3 spans 15 residues. V trimming: 3 bases; J trimming: 8 bases; junction bases outside the gene matches: 9. Per germline, CDR1 SGHRS and CDR2 YFSETQ. The chain's CDR3 is CASSWAASGNDEQFF. CDR3 bases: TGCGCCAGCAGCTGGGCGGCTAGCGGGAACGATGAGCAGTTCTTC. The whole variable domain, remainder taken from reference TRBV5-1 and TRBJ2-1, is KAGVTQTPRYLIKTRGQQVTLSCSPISGHRSVSWYQQTPGQGLQFLFEYFSETQRNKGNFPGRFSGRQFSNSRSEMNVSTLELGDSALYLCASSWAASGNDEQFFGPGTRLTVL.

This chain links TRBV12-3 or TRBV12-4 with TRBJ2-7; tentatively, D is TRBD2 (6 bases). The CDR3 extends over 13 amino acids. Trimming took off 3 bases at V and 4 bases at J, with 10 bases between the two ends. DNA of the CDR3: TGTGCCAGCAGTTTCGGACTAATGTACGAGCAGTACTTC. Its protein is CASSFGLMYEQYF.

The genes are TRBV7-8 and TRBJ2-7, with D possibly matching TRBD1 (6 bases). Deletions cut 7 bases from V and 12 bases from J, with 19 bases between. The CDR3 spans 12 residues. Germline V gene sequence: CDR1 SGHVS, CDR2 FQNEAQ. The DNA for the CDR3 is TGTGCCAGCACGGACAGCCTTACAAGTCTGTACTTC. This translates into CASTDSLTSLYF.

The chain links TRBV12-3 or TRBV12-4 to TRBJ2-7; D remains unclear. This CDR3 comprises 15 residues. Trimming left V 1 base short and J 2 bases short, with 12 bases between. The DNA of the CDR3 is TGTGCCAGCAGTTTAGGTCGTCTACCGACCTACGAGCAGTACTTC. Protein sequence: CASSLGRLPTYEQYF.

This rearrangement joins TRBV4-2 to TRBJ1-1; TRBD1 is a possible D gene (5 bases). The CDR3 runs 14 residues. In germline, CDR1 is LGHNA, CDR2 YNFKEQ. V dropped 1 base and J dropped 3 bases, with 9 bases sitting between them. The CDR3: CASSQAGGDTEAFF. The DNA of the CDR3 is TGTGCCAGCAGCCAAGCTGGAGGGGACACTGAAGCTTTCTTT.

V is TRBV19 and J is TRBJ1-1; possibly TRBD1 for D (5 bases). CDR3 length equals 14 residues. V dropped 7 bases and J dropped 0 bases, with 12 bases sitting between them. Germline CDR1 LNHDA, CDR2 SQIVND (reference sequence). Here the CDR3 reads CASTLRVLNTEAFF. CDR3 sequence (DNA): TGTGCCAGTACCCTCAGGGTCCTGAACACTGAAGCTTTCTTT.

There are many counts of this clonotype. The CDR3 DNA reads TGTGCCAGCAGCTTAGCTTCCGGGACTAGGTCGGTCATTGAGCAGTTCTTC. Protein sequence: CASSLASGTRSVIEQFF. V usage is TRBV7-8 and J usage is TRBJ2-1; 8 bases fit TRBD2. Trimming took 0 bases from V and 9 from J; bases not matched to a gene: 13. From germline, CDR1 is SGHVS and CDR2 FQNEAQ. The CDR3 sequence is 17 residues long.

This clonotype showed up just a few times. The V and J genes are TRBV6-1 and TRBJ1-5; tentative D call: TRBD1 (5 bases). V was pared by 3 bases and J by 7 bases, with 13 bases between. The CDR3 contains 14 residues. CDR1 MNHNS and CDR2 SASEGT come from the germline V gene. Here the CDR3 reads CASSEQDTLQPQHF. For the CDR3, the DNA is TGTGCCAGCAGTGAGCAGGACACTCTACAGCCCCAGCATTTT.

This chain connects TRBV7-6 to TRBJ1-6; maybe TRBD1 (6 bases). V shed 4 bases and J shed 9 bases, with 13 bases lying between them. The germline CDR1 and CDR2 sequences are SGHVS and FNYEAQ. The CDR3 is 14 amino acids. For the CDR3, the DNA is TGTGCCAGCAGCTCAGGGGTTTCTGGTTCACCCCTCCACTTT. Residues: CASSSGVSGSPLHF.

This clonotype was observed a few times. The chain joins TRBV2 to TRBJ1-3, with a weak D call TRBD1 (6 bases). Per germline, CDR1 SNHLY and CDR2 FYNNEI. Between the trimmed V and J ends, which lost 7 bases and 0 bases, there was a span of 10 bases. The CDR3 is 14 residues long. The CDR3: CASKGQSSGNTIYF. For the CDR3, the DNA is TGTGCCAGCAAAGGACAGTCCTCTGGAAACACCATATATTTT. Complete variable domain (other parts from reference TRBV2 and TRBJ1-3): EPEVTQTPSHQVTQMGQEVILRCVPISNHLYFYWYRQILGQKVEFLVSFYNNEISEKSEIFDDQFSVERPDGSNFTLKIRSTKLEDSAMYFCASKGQSSGNTIYFGEGSWLTVV.

This clonotype has a handful of counts. The chain combines TRBV12-5 with TRBJ1-1; D call uncertain. V was clipped by 3 bases and J by 5 bases, with 4 bases between them. The CDR3 has 11 amino acids. Germline CDR1 and CDR2: LGHNT and FRNRAP. CDR3 in DNA: TGTGCTAGTGGTTTCGGGACTGAAGCTTTCTTT. This encodes CASGFGTEAFF.

For this clonotype: A read error may explain this, as a much larger clone is one base away. The chain couples TRBV7-8 to TRBJ2-1; tentative D call: TRBD2 (6 bases). The CDR3 is 12 residues long. From germline, CDR1 is SGHVS and CDR2 FQNEAQ. The DNA for the CDR3 is TGTGCAACTTCCCCGGGAGAGTTGGGGCAGTGCTTC. Translated: CATSPGELGQCF. Full variable domain (rest looked up from reference TRBV7-8 and TRBJ2-1): GAGVSQSPRYKVAKRGQDVALRCDPISGHVSLFWYQQALGQGPEFLTYFQNEAQLDKSGLPSDRFFAERPEGSVSTLKIQRTQQEDSAVYLCATSPGELGQCFGPGTRLTVL.

The genes are TRBV4-1 and TRBJ2-5; TRBD2 matches at 8 bases. There are 17 residues in the CDR3. Germline V lookup: CDR1 MGHRA, CDR2 YSYEKL. V shed 0 bases and J 3 bases; nucleotides not matched to a gene: 9. The CDR3 bases are TGCGCCAGCAGCCAAGATCTGGGCGGGGGGAGGAAAGAGACCCAGTACTTC. Its translation: CASSQDLGGGRKETQYF.

This chain connects TRBV11-3 to TRBJ2-3, with D possibly TRBD2 on 5 matching bases. Trimming shortened V by 7 bases and J by 6 bases, and 14 bases separated the two germline ends. Germline loops: CDR1 SGHNT, CDR2 YENEEA. This CDR3 has 13 residues. As DNA, the CDR3 is TGTGCCAGCACCCTAGGGAGCCTGGATACGCAGTATTTT. It is translated as CASTLGSLDTQYF. Drawing the rest from reference TRBV11-3 and TRBJ2-3, the complete variable domain is EAGVVQSPRYKIIEKKQPVAFWCNPISGHNTLYWYLQNLGQGPELLIRYENEEAVDDSQLPKDRFSAERLKGVDSTLKIQPAELGDSAVYLCASTLGSLDTQYFGPGTRLTVL.

V gene TRBV6-1 combines with J gene TRBJ1-3; no clear D. CDR3 size: 13 residues. Germline values: CDR1 MNHNS, CDR2 SASEGT. V lost 2 bases and J 8 bases, leaving 10 bases between the germline ends. The DNA for the CDR3 is TGTGCCAGCAGTGAATTGGGAGCGGACACCATATATTTT. Amino acids: CASSELGADTIYF.

This clonotype has more than one count but fewer than ten. This chain links TRBV6-5 with TRBJ2-1, with 10 bases lining up with TRBD1. V lost 1 base to trimming and J lost 5 bases; unmatched junction nucleotides: 2. This CDR3 region has 15 residues. Per germline, CDR1 MNHEY and CDR2 SVGAGI. The DNA of the CDR3 is TGTGCCAGCAGTTACTGGACAGGGGGAAACAATGAGCAGTTCTTC. Protein product: CASSYWTGGNNEQFF.

This sequence joins TRBV11-2 and TRBJ2-7; TRBD2 matches 12 bases. The CDR3 consists of 15 residues. CDR1 SGHAT and CDR2 FQNNGV come from the germline V gene. V lost 2 bases, J lost 5 bases, and 4 bases stayed unmatched. The CDR3 DNA reads TGTGCCAGCAGCTTATCTAGCGGGGGGGTGGACGAGCAGTACTTC. As protein: CASSLSSGGVDEQYF. The full variable domain, its missing parts supplied by reference TRBV11-2 and TRBJ2-7, is EAGVAQSPRYKIIEKRQSVAFWCNPISGHATLYWYQQILGQGPKLLIQFQNNGVVDDSQLPKDRFSAERLKGVDSTLKIQPAKLEDSAVYLCASSLSSGGVDEQYFGPGTRLTVT.

The rearrangement uses TRBV6-6 and TRBJ2-3, with 8 nucleotides matching TRBD2. The CDR3 has 18 residues. The germline gives CDR1 MNHNY, CDR2 SVGAGI (reference sequence). V was pared by 7 bases and J by 2 bases, with 17 bases of the junction left unmatched. CDR3 nucleotides: TGTGCCAGCACCCCCCCCGTGCGGCGGGAGGTTACCACAGATACGCAGTATTTT. Translation: CASTPPVRREVTTDTQYF.

This chain links TRBV9 with TRBJ1-6; D gene uncertain. The germline V and J ends were trimmed by 2 bases and 7 bases, with 10 bases remaining between them. The CDR3 runs to 14 residues. Germline assignment: CDR1 SGDLS and CDR2 YYNGEE. The CDR3 DNA reads as TGTGCCAGCAGCGTTTACGATAGGAATTCACCCCTCCACTTT. Translated, it gives CASSVYDRNSPLHF. The full variable domain, in which reference TRBV9 and TRBJ1-6 provide the parts outside the CDR3, is DSGVTQTPKHLITATGQRVTLRCSPRSGDLSVYWYQQSLDQGLQFLIQYYNGEERAKGNILERFSAQQFPDLHSELNLSSLELGDSALYFCASSVYDRNSPLHFGNGTRLTVT.

This clonotype was counted many times. The chain links TRBV7-8 to TRBJ2-3, with D possibly being TRBD1 (6 bases). V was pared by 5 bases and J by 1 base, with 10 bases between. Germline V gives CDR1 SGHVS, CDR2 FQNEAQ. This CDR3 region has 14 residues. CDR3 residues: CASSLGQRTDTQYF. CDR3 DNA: TGTGCCAGCAGCCTCGGACAGCGCACAGATACGCAGTATTTT.

This clonotype was picked up a small number of times. The DNA of the CDR3 is TGTGCCAGCAGCTTAGAGTGGGGAGAGCAAGAGACCCAGTACTTC. Translated: CASSLEWGEQETQYF. The genes are TRBV11-1 and TRBJ2-5; TRBD2 is a possible D gene (5 bases). Trimming stripped 1 base from V and 2 bases from J, with 11 bases between. Germline V gene lookup returns CDR1 SGHAT and CDR2 FQDESV (reference sequence). The CDR3 covers 15 residues.

The chain links TRBV6-5 to TRBJ2-7; D might be TRBD1 or TRBD2, each matching 5 bases. The CDR3 has 13 amino acids. From germline, CDR1 is MNHEY and CDR2 SVGAGI. V dropped 0 bases and J dropped 6 bases, with 9 bases sitting between them. As DNA, the CDR3 is TGTGCCAGCAGTTACTCGATTGGGGGCGAGCAGTACTTC. Its translation: CASSYSIGGEQYF.

The V call is TRBV5-4, the J call TRBJ1-1, with D unclear. V was shortened by 0 bases and J by 3 bases, with 12 bases between the two germline ends. CDR1 and CDR2 (germline): SGHNT, YYREEE (reference sequence). There are 15 residues in the CDR3. The CDR3 protein is CASSLDSRLDTEAFF. The CDR3 bases are TGTGCCAGCAGCTTGGACAGCCGCCTCGACACTGAAGCTTTCTTT.